The 22 T cell receptor beta chains below come from one sample, sequenced in a study of Tregs in tolerant kidney transplant recipients. The method was immunoSEQ multiplex PCR; TCRdb's version includes in-frame clones alone and lacks a portion of them. Of more than 25,000 clones detected, over 75% appear once; the ten largest clones hold 2% to 2.5%. For these receptors, no antigen is known. Source material: Tregs from blood cultured with allogeneic cells. All receptors derive from a human donor in good health.

The V call is TRBV27, the J call TRBJ2-3, with 10 positions matching TRBD2. The germline V gene encodes CDR1 MNHEY and CDR2 SMNVEV (reference sequence). The V and J ends lost 5 bases and 2 bases, in that order; junction bases with no gene match: 7. This CDR3 has 16 residues. CDR3 loop: CASSPLTSGYTDTQYF. The CDR3 DNA is TGTGCCAGCAGTCCCCTGACTAGCGGGTACACAGATACGCAGTATTTT.

The chain recombines TRBV18 with TRBJ2-2, with 7 bases that match TRBD2. The CDR3 consists of 13 residues. Germline CDR1 reads KGHSH; CDR2 reads LQKENI. V lost 3 bases to trimming and J lost 7 bases; unmatched junction nucleotides: 2. CDR3 nucleotides: TGTGCCAGCTCACCGGGGACTAACGGGGAGCTGTTTTTT. It specifies CASSPGTNGELFF.

The chain combines TRBV2 with TRBJ2-3; 7 positions match TRBD1. CDR1 SNHLY and CDR2 FYNNEI come from the germline V gene. There are 16 residues in the CDR3. V lost 0 bases to trimming and J lost 1 base; unmatched junction nucleotides: 4. CDR3 protein: CASSEASGQGTDTQYF. In DNA form, the CDR3 reads TGTGCCAGCAGTGAAGCGTCAGGACAGGGCACAGATACGCAGTATTTT.

V usage is TRBV18 and J usage is TRBJ1-2, with D perhaps TRBD1 (6 bases). V gave up 2 bases and J gave up 5 bases, with 21 bases separating them. The germline CDR1 and CDR2 sequences are KGHSH and LQKENI. The CDR3 contains 17 residues. The CDR3: CASSPNKGGRGFYGYTF. In nucleotides, the CDR3 is TGTGCCAGCTCACCAAATAAGGGGGGACGAGGCTTTTATGGCTACACCTTC. Variable domain in full (rest from reference TRBV18 and TRBJ1-2): NAGVMQNPRHLVRRRGQEARLRCSPMKGHSHVYWYRQLPEEGLKFMVYLQKENIIDESGMPKERFSAEFPKEGPSILRIQQVVRGDSAAYFCASSPNKGGRGFYGYTFGSGTRLTVV.

The V and J genes are TRBV6-6 and TRBJ1-2, with D maybe TRBD1 (6 bases). Germline V CDR1 and CDR2: MNHNY, SVGAGI (reference sequence). V was trimmed by 5 bases and J by 2 bases, leaving 9 bases between them. There are 13 residues in the CDR3. CDR3 DNA: TGTGCCAGCAGTCGACAGGCCAACTATGGCTACACCTTC. Amino acids: CASSRQANYGYTF.

This chain joins TRBV18 and TRBJ2-3, with 14 bases aligning to TRBD2. Per germline, CDR1 KGHSH and CDR2 LQKENI. The CDR3 sequence is 20 residues long. With V trimmed by 3 bases and J by 4 bases, 15 bases remained unmatched. The CDR3, as DNA: TGTGCCAGCTCACCTATCGCCGGGACTAGCGGGAGAGGGGGCGCAGATACGCAGTATTTT. This encodes CASSPIAGTSGRGGADTQYF.

This chain uses TRBV5-1 with TRBJ1-5; D is ambiguous. V was trimmed by 2 bases and J by 1 base, leaving 4 bases between them. The CDR3 has 13 residues. The germline V gene encodes CDR1 SGHRS and CDR2 YFSETQ. The CDR3 nucleotides read TGCGCCAGCAGCTTAGGGAGCAATCAGCCCCAGCATTTT. Encoded protein: CASSLGSNQPQHF.

The V gene is TRBV7-2, the J gene TRBJ2-3; D tentatively reads TRBD1 or TRBD2 (6 bases each). CDR1 and CDR2 (germline): SGHTA, FQGNSA. With 1 base removed from V and 5 bases from J, the gap between germline ends came to 10 bases. The CDR3 runs 14 residues. The CDR3 nucleotides are TGTGCCAGCAGCTTAGAGGGGGGTGAAGATACGCAGTATTTT. It translates to CASSLEGGEDTQYF.

This clone came up a few times. The V gene is TRBV30, the J gene TRBJ1-5; D perhaps matches TRBD1 (5 bases). V dropped 3 bases and J dropped 6 bases, with 12 bases sitting between them. Germline assignment: CDR1 GTSNPN and CDR2 SVGIG (reference sequence). The CDR3 runs to 13 residues. In DNA, the CDR3 is TGTGCCTGGAGCGGGGGGGGGAGTCAGCCCCAGCATTTT. Residues: CAWSGGGSQPQHF.

This clone showed up just once. The chain uses TRBV6-6 and TRBJ1-3; D remains ambiguous. Germline CDR1 MNHNY, CDR2 SVGAGI (reference sequence). This CDR3 is 14 amino acids long. Trimming pared 2 bases from V and 2 bases from J, leaving 7 bases between. CDR3: CASSYGGTGNTIYF. The CDR3 DNA is TGTGCCAGCAGTTACGGCGGGACTGGAAACACCATATATTTT.

The rearrangement joins TRBV2 to TRBJ2-7; TRBD1 matches at 7 bases. The CDR3 covers 15 residues. Germline values: CDR1 SNHLY, CDR2 FYNNEI. The V and J ends lost 5 bases and 2 bases, in that order; junction bases with no gene match: 9. In DNA form, the CDR3 reads TGTGCCAGCAGTCCTATTTGGACAGGAACCTACGAGCAGTACTTC. This codes for CASSPIWTGTYEQYF.

This chain joins TRBV2 and TRBJ2-5; D not resolved. The germline V gene encodes CDR1 SNHLY and CDR2 FYNNEI. This CDR3 has 14 amino acids. Trimming left V 3 bases short and J 4 bases short, with 12 bases between. DNA of the CDR3: TGTGCCAGCAGTGATACCCGAATGGGAGAGACCCAGTACTTC. Its translation is CASSDTRMGETQYF.

The gene calls are TRBV28 and TRBJ1-2; D might be TRBD1 (5 bases). Germline CDR1 is MDHEN and CDR2 is SYDVKM. Trimming took 7 bases from V and 7 from J, leaving 10 bases between them. The length of the CDR3 is 11 residues. CDR3 nucleotide sequence: TGTGCCAGCACCCGCGGGGGTGGCTACACCTTC. As protein: CASTRGGGYTF.

The chain employs TRBV29-1 and TRBJ1-2, with D possibly TRBD1 on 5 matching bases. The CDR3 loop spans 13 amino acids. Trimming left V 3 bases short and J 3 bases short, with 11 bases between. The germline gives CDR1 SQVTM, CDR2 ANQGSEA. CDR3 nucleotides: TGCAGCGTTGACCAGGGAGGGGACTATGGCTACACCTTC. It is translated as CSVDQGGDYGYTF.

This chain joins TRBV7-6 and TRBJ1-3; D might be TRBD1 (6 bases). Between the trimmed V and J ends, which lost 0 bases and 0 bases, there was a span of 12 bases. The CDR3 length is 17 residues. Germline CDR1 and CDR2: SGHVS and FNYEAQ. The CDR3 loop is CASSLAGTPSSGNTIYF. The CDR3 bases are TGTGCCAGCAGCTTAGCAGGGACACCTAGCTCTGGAAACACCATATATTTT.

The chain couples TRBV6-5 to TRBJ1-2; tentative D call: TRBD1 (5 bases). The CDR3 is 13 amino acids. The germline V gene has CDR1 MNHEY and CDR2 SVGAGI. Trimming took off 0 bases at V and 5 bases at J, with 7 bases between the two ends. Here the CDR3 reads CASSYSGRYGYTF. The CDR3 bases are TGTGCCAGCAGTTACTCGGGGCGGTATGGCTACACCTTC.

The chain joins TRBV5-4 to TRBJ2-3; D might be TRBD1 (5 bases). Per the germline V gene, CDR1 is SGHNT and CDR2 is YYREEE (reference sequence). The CDR3 runs to 14 residues. V shed 6 bases and J shed 7 bases, with 18 bases lying between them. In DNA form, the CDR3 reads TGTGCCAGCACCCAAGACAGAGTCTATAATACGCAGTATTTT. Encoded protein: CASTQDRVYNTQYF.

CDR3 in DNA: TGTGCCAGCAGACTCGTAGGGATAGGGTCCCACGAGCAGTACTTC. Translated, it gives CASRLVGIGSHEQYF. The genes are TRBV6-5 and TRBJ2-7; D unclear. V lost 6 bases and J lost 5, with 20 bases in between. The germline V gene encodes CDR1 MNHEY and CDR2 SVGAGI. CDR3 length: 15 amino acids.

The chain uses TRBV4-1 and TRBJ1-2; D is perhaps TRBD1 (6 bases). Trimming pared 4 bases from V and 5 bases from J, leaving 17 bases between. The CDR3 totals 15 residues. Germline V gene data show CDR1 as MGHRA and CDR2 as YSYEKL. The CDR3 DNA is TGCGCCAGCAGCCCTCGACAGGTGGGAGTTTATGGCTACACCTTC. Translated: CASSPRQVGVYGYTF.

The chain combines TRBV11-3 with TRBJ2-7, with no clear D. Trimming removed 5 bases at V and 2 bases at J, with 13 bases between. The CDR3 spans 14 residues. The germline CDR1 and CDR2 sequences are SGHNT and YENEEA. The CDR3 DNA is TGTGCCAGCAGCGCCCAGTCCACTACCTACGAGCAGTACTTC. As protein: CASSAQSTTYEQYF.

This clone showed up just a few times. V usage is TRBV18 and J usage is TRBJ2-5; 7 bases agree with TRBD1. There are 13 residues in the CDR3. The junction had 4 bases not matched to a gene; V was cut back by 6 bases and J by 3 bases. Looked up from germline, CDR1 is KGHSH and CDR2 is LQKENI. DNA for the CDR3: TGTGCCAGCTCCATGACAGGGAAAGAGACCCAGTACTTC. Amino acids: CASSMTGKETQYF.

The chain recombines TRBV28 with TRBJ2-7; D is unclear. The CDR3 extends over 11 amino acids. Looked up from germline, CDR1 is MDHEN and CDR2 is SYDVKM. V lost 5 bases, J lost 4 bases, and 6 bases lay in between. The CDR3 loop is CASSARYEQYF. CDR3 sequence (DNA): TGTGCCAGCAGTGCCAGATACGAGCAGTACTTC.